The 8 T cell receptor beta chains listed next were all sequenced from one sample in a study of graft-versus-host responses after intestinal transplantation. Assay: immunoSEQ multiplex PCR; the TCRdb copy retains only in-frame clones and omits some. The sample comprises around 110,000 clones, 90% to 95% of which are singletons, and about 0.2% rests with the top ten. Their antigen targets remain unknown. Material: unstimulated CD4+ T cells sorted from spleen or lymph node cells, obtained before transplant. The receptors were sampled from a human donor who was the organ donor for an intestinal transplant.

The rearrangement links TRBV27 to TRBJ2-6; the D is unclear. Germline values: CDR1 MNHEY, CDR2 SMNVEV (reference sequence). The CDR3 runs 14 residues. V lost 4 bases and J lost 0, with 4 bases in between. The CDR3, as DNA: TGTGCCAGCAGTTCAGGCTCTGGGGCCAACGTCCTGACTTTC. As protein: CASSSGSGANVLTF.

V gene TRBV7-9 combines with J gene TRBJ2-1, with D perhaps matching TRBD1 (6 bases). V dropped 7 bases and J dropped 1 base, with 11 bases sitting between them. The CDR3 has 14 residues. Germline assignment: CDR1 SEHNR and CDR2 FQNEAQ (reference sequence). DNA for the CDR3: TGTGCCAGCACCCTGGGGGCTTCCTACAATGAGCAGTTCTTC. Translated: CASTLGASYNEQFF.

The genes are TRBV7-2 and TRBJ2-2; the match to TRBD1 covers 10 bases. Germline V gene sequence: CDR1 SGHTA, CDR2 FQGNSA. With 7 bases clipped from V and 4 bases from J, the junction kept 9 bases outside the gene matches. This CDR3 has 16 amino acids. The DNA of the CDR3 is TGTGCCAGCACTAAGACCGGGACAGGGGTCACCGGGGAGCTGTTTTTT. Translated, it gives CASTKTGTGVTGELFF.

The rearrangement links TRBV7-8 to TRBJ2-5; the D call may be TRBD1 or TRBD2 (5 bases each). Germline lookup yields CDR1 SGHVS and CDR2 FQNEAQ. The CDR3 is made up of 13 amino acids. V was cut by 4 bases and J by 5 bases, with 11 bases left in between. The CDR3 is CASSWGPRETQYF. The CDR3 nucleotides read TGTGCCAGCAGCTGGGGACCACGCGAGACCCAGTACTTC.

This chain connects TRBV5-1 to TRBJ2-5; D is possibly TRBD2 (7 bases). The CDR3 loop spans 12 amino acids. The V gene lost 4 bases and the J gene lost 5 bases, with 9 bases spanning the gap. The V gene's germline CDR1 is SGHRS and CDR2 YFSETQ. The CDR3 sequence: CASSKGGETQYF. CDR3 DNA sequence: TGCGCCAGCAGCAAGGGGGGGGAGACCCAGTACTTC.

The chain couples TRBV5-1 to TRBJ2-2, with TRBD1 matching 7 bases. This CDR3 is built from 16 residues. V shed 0 bases and J 0 bases; nucleotides not matched to a gene: 2. Germline loops: CDR1 SGHRS, CDR2 YFSETQ. CDR3 in DNA: TGCGCCAGCAGCTTGGCTCAGGGGGCGAACACCGGGGAGCTGTTTTTT. This sequence encodes CASSLAQGANTGELFF.

The chain joins TRBV19 to TRBJ2-5; TRBD2 agrees at 7 bases. J lost 5 bases, V lost 6 bases, and 9 bases had no gene match. The CDR3 has 14 amino acids. Germline V lookup: CDR1 LNHDA, CDR2 SQIVND (reference sequence). CDR3 sequence reads: CASRSLSSGETQYF. The CDR3 coding sequence is TGTGCCAGTAGGTCCTTAAGTAGCGGGGAGACCCAGTACTTC. Using reference TRBV19 and TRBJ2-5 for the parts outside the CDR3, the full variable domain is DGGITQSPKYLFRKEGQNVTLSCEQNLNHDAMYWYRQDPGQGLRLIYYSQIVNDFQKGDIAEGYSVSREKKESFPLTVTSAQKNPTAFYLCASRSLSSGETQYFGPGTRLLVL.

V is TRBV5-1 and J is TRBJ1-2; 7 bases are shared with TRBD1. Trimming at V came to 6 bases and at J to 2 bases, leaving 4 bases not matched to a gene. The CDR3 totals 13 residues. CDR1 and CDR2 from the germline V gene are SGHRS and YFSETQ. The CDR3 DNA reads TGCGCCAGCACTCCGACAGGGAACTATGGCTACACCTTC. It specifies CASTPTGNYGYTF.